The following is a T cell receptor (beta chain) sequence with its context. These data are taken from a study of regulatory T cells in long-lasting Graves disease. The time point: persistent/refractory GD, antithyroid drugs over 5 years with positive TRAb. The TCR library was prepared using RNA isolated from PBMCs. Germline loops: CDR1 SQVTM, CDR2 ANQGSEA. With 6 bases removed from V and 2 bases from J, the gap between germline ends came to 13 bases. CDR3 length equals 13 residues. Building of the TCR beta libraries involved iRepertoire HTBI primers and Arm-PCR of CDR3 regions. Using its own MiXCR run on the multiplex PCR reads, TCRdb lists one record per CDR3 protein. The table lists a few hundred thousand distinct CDR3 sequences, around a fifth of them singletons, with 6.5% to 9% in the top ten.

This chain joins TRBV29-1 and TRBJ1-2; no definite D call. The sequencing used peripheral blood mononuclear cells (PBMCs), collected when the disease was refractory, from a patient treated with antithyroid drugs. This TCR came from a female donor with Graves disease. The CDR3 region has the DNA TGCAGCGTGCTACGGGCGGGGAACTATGGCTACACCTTC. Residues: CSVLRAGNYGYTF.